This entry is about one T cell receptor (beta chain). Its antigen is not identified. The data originate from a study of OX40 agonist ivuxolimab in advanced cancers. Study at large: Patients enrolled in dose escalation were diagnosed with hepatocellular carcinoma, melanoma, renal cell or head and neck cancer.

Produced via immunoSEQ multiplex PCR; TCRdb's table is partial and in-frame only. The table records almost 85,000 clones, roughly 89% of them present only once. Notes on the study in general: In the 0.1 to 3.0 mg/kg range, CD4+ and CD8+ blood T cells had expanded clonally by week 6.

This CDR3 has 13 residues. The V end was cut by 0 bases, the J end by 10 bases, with 10 bases between. The V gene's germline CDR1 is LNHNV and CDR2 YYDKDF (reference sequence). The clonotype originates from an adult with an advanced solid tumor such as melanoma, head and neck, liver or kidney cancer. This sample comprised CD4+ or CD8+ T cells sorted from blood, obtained in a trial of the OX40 agonist ivuxolimab. The chain is built from TRBV15 and TRBJ2-1; D unclear. The CDR3, as DNA: TGTGCCACCAGCAGAGATGTGGTCCCGGAGCAGTTCTTC. Translated: CATSRDVVPEQFF.